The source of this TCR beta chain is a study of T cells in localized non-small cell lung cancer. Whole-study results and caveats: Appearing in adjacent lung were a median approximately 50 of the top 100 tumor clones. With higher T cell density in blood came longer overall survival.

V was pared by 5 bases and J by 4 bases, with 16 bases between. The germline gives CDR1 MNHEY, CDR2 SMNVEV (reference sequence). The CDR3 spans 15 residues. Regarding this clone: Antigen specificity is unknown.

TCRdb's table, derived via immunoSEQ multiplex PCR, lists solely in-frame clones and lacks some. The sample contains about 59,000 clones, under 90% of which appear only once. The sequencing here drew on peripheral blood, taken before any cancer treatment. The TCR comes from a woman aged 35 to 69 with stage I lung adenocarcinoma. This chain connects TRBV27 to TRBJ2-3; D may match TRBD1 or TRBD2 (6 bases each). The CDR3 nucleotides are TGTGCCAGCAGTGCACAGGGAGGAGAACCAGATACGCAGTATTTT. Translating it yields CASSAQGGEPDTQYF.